What follows are 5 T cell receptor beta chains derived from one specimen sequenced in a study of PD-L1 blockade in urothelial cancer. Generated by immunoSEQ multiplex PCR, the TCRdb table keeps only in-frame clones and is missing some. Found here are 80,000 to 100,000 clones, about four fifths of them singletons; the top ten hold 8% to 10%. The material sequenced was PBMCs, taken around atezolizumab (anti-PD-L1) treatment. The receptor set was obtained from a man aged 70-80 years with urothelial cancer.

This chain joins TRBV9 and TRBJ2-2; D might be TRBD2 (6 bases). V was pared by 2 bases and J by 0 bases, with 11 bases between. Germline loops: CDR1 SGDLS, CDR2 YYNGEE. CDR3 length equals 16 residues. DNA of the CDR3: TGTGCCAGCAGCGTCGGGACTGTCGCGAACACCGGGGAGCTGTTTTTT. This gives the protein CASSVGTVANTGELFF.

The V call is TRBV5-1, the J call TRBJ1-1, with a weak D call TRBD1 (5 bases). V shed 4 bases and J shed 2 bases, with 15 bases lying between them. The length of the CDR3 is 15 residues. Germline CDR1 is SGHRS and CDR2 is YFSETQ. The CDR3 DNA reads TGCGCCAGCAGCAGAACGGCAGGGACTAACACTGAAGCTTTCTTT. Its protein is CASSRTAGTNTEAFF. Complete variable domain (other parts from reference TRBV5-1 and TRBJ1-1): KAGVTQTPRYLIKTRGQQVTLSCSPISGHRSVSWYQQTPGQGLQFLFEYFSETQRNKGNFPGRFSGRQFSNSRSEMNVSTLELGDSALYLCASSRTAGTNTEAFFGQGTRLTVV.

This clone was counted between two and nine times. The CDR3 DNA is TGTGCCAGCAGTGCCAGGACAGCATACAATGAGCAGTTCTTC. This gives the protein CASSARTAYNEQFF. The chain combines TRBV2 with TRBJ2-1; a possible D gene is TRBD1 (6 bases). CDR1 is SNHLY and CDR2 is FYNNEI in the germline V gene. This CDR3 region has 14 residues. V lost 4 bases, J lost 4 bases, and 11 bases lay in between.

This clone was counted a few times. This chain uses TRBV5-4 with TRBJ2-1; 9 bases align to TRBD1. The ends lost 4 bases at V and 5 bases at J; junction bases unmatched: 4. The CDR3 consists of 14 residues. Per germline, CDR1 SGHNT and CDR2 YYREEE (reference sequence). CDR3 coding DNA: TGTGCCAGCAGCCGCGGGACAGGGAACAATGAGCAGTTCTTC. Translating gives CASSRGTGNNEQFF.

With regard to this clone: One base separates it from a far larger clone, so it is likely a read error. This chain joins TRBV29-1 and TRBJ1-1; D is uncertain. V was clipped by 3 bases and J by 10 bases, with 15 bases between them. The CDR3 contains 12 residues. Germline CDR1 reads SQVTM; CDR2 reads ANQGSEA. The CDR3 loop is CSVDDVRAGAFF. The CDR3 nucleotides are TGCAGCGTTGATGATGTGAGGGCGGGAGCTTTCTTT. Combining the CDR3 with reference TRBV29-1 and TRBJ1-1 gives the whole variable domain SAVISQKPSRDICQRGTSLTIQCQVDSQVTMMFWYRQQPGQSLTLIATANQGSEATYESGFVIDKFPISRPNLTFSTLTVSNMSPEDSSIYLCSVDDVRAGAFFGQGTRLTVV.